This TCR beta chain was observed in a study of blood T cells in healthy people across ages. Concerning this clonotype: Its cognate antigen is unknown.

Study-wide findings and caveats: Long-lived donors had more naive CD4+ cells and higher diversity than aged donors.

Combining a sample-barcoded 5' primer with a J-beta primer mix, a second PCR ran for roughly 7 to 12 cycles. TCRdb analysed the 5' RACE reads with MiXCR anew, one entry per CDR3 protein. The sample has roughly 550,000 distinct CDR3 sequences, approximately 25% seen once. Per sample, a minimum of 6 million PBMCs were isolated. In germline, CDR1 is MNHEY, CDR2 SMNVEV (reference sequence). CDR3 size: 14 residues. Between the trimmed V and J ends, which lost 4 bases and 5 bases, there was a span of 15 bases. These data were also reused for a study on T cells of mothers and their children.

This receptor was taken from a boy aged 5 to 17 in good health. This chain joins TRBV27 and TRBJ2-7; unclear D gene. The sequenced sample was blood. CDR3 in amino acids: CASSSPLVGNEQYF. DNA for the CDR3: TGTGCCAGCAGTTCCCCCCTAGTCGGTAACGAGCAGTACTTC.